The 17 T cell receptor beta chains below were found in one sample sequenced in a study of blood T cells in healthy people across ages. A J-beta primer mix and a sample-barcoded 5' primer were used in a second PCR of roughly 7 to 12 cycles. TCRdb called the 5' RACE reads again in MiXCR, with one record for every CDR3 protein. The sample carries more than 700,000 distinct CDR3 sequences, about 55% recorded once. The specimen was blood. The receptors were gathered from an elderly man in good health.

The sample holds a few counts of this clonotype. CDR3 protein: CSVTGTGGETQYF. The CDR3 DNA reads as TGCAGCGTAACCGGGACAGGGGGAGAGACCCAGTACTTC. This chain connects TRBV29-1 to TRBJ2-5, with TRBD1 identical over 11 bases. Looked up from germline, CDR1 is SQVTM and CDR2 is ANQGSEA. This CDR3 has 13 residues. V shed 6 bases, J shed 4 bases, and the junction held 4 bases outside the gene matches.

The rearrangement uses TRBV6-2 or TRBV6-3 and TRBJ2-5; 9 bases are shared with TRBD1. Per germline, CDR1 MNHEY and CDR2 SVGEGT. J gave up 2 bases and V 7 bases, and 14 bases lay outside the gene matches. This CDR3 comprises 17 residues. The CDR3 DNA follows: TGTGCCAGCAAACAGGGGGCCGGGGAAAGTCAGCAAGAGACCCAGTACTTC. Translating it yields CASKQGAGESQQETQYF.

This chain joins TRBV5-1 and TRBJ1-1, with D maybe TRBD1 (5 bases). V lost 2 bases and J lost 3, with 11 bases in between. Germline CDR1 is SGHRS and CDR2 is YFSETQ. The CDR3 spans 14 residues. CDR3 amino acids: CASSLAGLDTEAFF. The CDR3 nucleotides are TGCGCCAGCAGCTTAGCAGGGCTGGACACTGAAGCTTTCTTT.

This clonotype was recorded once. This chain links TRBV29-1 with TRBJ2-5; 8 bases align to TRBD2. With the DNA end fitting TRBJ2-7 better, the J assignment may be wrong. Germline V lookup: CDR1 SQVTM, CDR2 ANQGSEA. The CDR3 spans 16 residues. CDR3 sequence: CSVRPLRGGRYYEQYF. Here the CDR3 DNA reads TGCAGCGTTAGGCCCTTACGAGGCGGGAGGTATTACGAGCAGTACTTC.

This sequence joins TRBV27 and TRBJ2-5; a possible D gene is TRBD2 (6 bases). CDR1 MNHEY and CDR2 SMNVEV come from the germline V gene (reference sequence). The V end lost 6 bases, the J end lost 11 bases, and 16 bases lay between the germline ends. This CDR3 contains 12 residues. CDR3 in DNA: TGTGCCAGCAGGACGGAGGGTTGGGAGCAGTACTTC. It is translated as CASRTEGWEQYF.

Regarding this clonotype: A much larger clone differs by one base, so this may be a read error. The V call is TRBV9, the J call TRBJ2-1; no definite D call. Germline values: CDR1 SGDLS, CDR2 YYNGEE. This CDR3 is 15 amino acids long. As DNA, the CDR3 is TGTGCCAGCAGCAATACATTTAGCTCCTACAAGGAGCAGTTCTTC. It specifies CASSNTFSSYKEQFF. The whole variable domain, remainder taken from reference TRBV9 and TRBJ2-1, is DSGVTQTPKHLITATGQRVTLRCSPRSGDLSVYWYQQSLDQGLQFLIQYYNGEERAKGNILERFSAQQFPDLHSELNLSSLELGDSALYFCASSNTFSSYKEQFFGPGTRLTVL.

This clonotype was seen only a few times. At one boundary the junction diverges from the germline segment, which might be a read error. CDR3 in amino acids: CASSAFENSLSDRQYF. The CDR3 DNA reads as TGCGCCAGCAGCGCCTTCGAGAACAGTCTTTCCGATAGGCAGTATTTT. The chain joins TRBV5-1 to TRBJ2-3; D remains ambiguous. The CDR3 totals 16 residues. Germline CDR1 is SGHRS and CDR2 is YFSETQ.

V and J are TRBV6-9 and TRBJ2-1, with 7 bases matching TRBD1. The CDR3 extends over 17 amino acids. V lost 2 bases and J lost 4; bases outside the gene matches: 11. Germline CDR1 reads MNHGY; CDR2 reads SVAAGI. This CDR3 reads CASSYSADRESYNEQFF. The CDR3 nucleotides read TGTGCCAGCAGTTATAGTGCTGACAGGGAAAGTTACAATGAGCAGTTCTTC.

This clonotype has more than one count but fewer than ten. The chain carries TRBV6-1 and TRBJ2-1; 9 bases fit TRBD2. V lost 8 bases and J lost 6; bases outside the gene matches: 2. This CDR3 is built from 12 residues. Looked up from germline, CDR1 is MNHNS and CDR2 is SASEGT. CDR3 coding DNA: TGTGCCAGCGGGACTAGCCTCAATGAGCAGTTCTTC. As protein: CASGTSLNEQFF.

This chain links TRBV12-3 or TRBV12-4 with TRBJ2-7, with 8 nucleotides matching TRBD1. The trim removed 3 bases at V and 1 base at J, leaving 5 bases unmatched. This CDR3 comprises 15 residues. In DNA form, the CDR3 reads TGTGCCAGCAGTTTCGGGACAGGTTTTTCCTACGAGCAGTACTTC. This gives the protein CASSFGTGFSYEQYF.

The rearrangement uses TRBV29-1 and TRBJ2-3; 9 bases are a match to TRBD1. The junction had 12 bases not matched to a gene; V was cut back by 1 base and J by 4 bases. This CDR3 region has 17 residues. Germline CDR1 reads SQVTM; CDR2 reads ANQGSEA. DNA for the CDR3: TGCAGCGTTGAAGTGCTGGACAGGGGAGTCTTAGCAGATACGCAGTATTTT. Its translation is CSVEVLDRGVLADTQYF.

This clonotype was detected once. The chain combines TRBV20-1 with TRBJ1-1; D is undetermined. The V and J ends lost 6 bases and 1 base respectively, with 12 bases between them. This CDR3 is built from 13 residues. The germline V gene has CDR1 DFQATT and CDR2 SNEGSKA (reference sequence). The CDR3 DNA reads TGCAGTGCACAACGGTCTCCGAACACTGAAGCTTTCTTT. It encodes CSAQRSPNTEAFF.

The V and J genes are TRBV20-1 and TRBJ2-3; 7 bases agree with TRBD2. The CDR3 is 14 amino acids. V shed 6 bases, J shed 7 bases, and the junction held 13 bases outside the gene matches. The V gene's germline CDR1 is DFQATT and CDR2 SNEGSKA (reference sequence). Written as DNA, the CDR3 is TGCAGTGCCCGTAAAGCGGGGAGGGGATATACGCAGTATTTT. Translated, it gives CSARKAGRGYTQYF.

The chain joins TRBV12-3 or TRBV12-4 to TRBJ1-5; TRBD1 matches at 8 bases. With V trimmed by 4 bases and J by 4 bases, 6 bases remained unmatched. The CDR3 is 15 residues long. The CDR3, as DNA: TGTGCCAGCAGTTACTCCGGGACAGGAAATCAGCCCCAGCATTTT. Translating gives CASSYSGTGNQPQHF.

V gene TRBV11-2 combines with J gene TRBJ2-5; the D gene is possibly TRBD2 (5 bases). Per germline, CDR1 SGHAT and CDR2 FQNNGV. V was pared by 1 base and J by 4 bases, with 13 bases between. The CDR3 is 15 residues long. The CDR3 region has the DNA TGTGCCAGCAGCTTAGGGGGAGAGATCCGAGAGACCCAGTACTTC. Residues: CASSLGGEIRETQYF.

This clonotype was picked up one time. The V call is TRBV27, the J call TRBJ2-7; TRBD1 agrees at 9 bases. The germline V gene encodes CDR1 MNHEY and CDR2 SMNVEV (reference sequence). Trimming removed 6 bases from V and 0 bases from J; junction bases left unmatched: 6. The CDR3 spans 15 residues. The CDR3 DNA reads TGTGCCAGCAGCGAGACAGGGGGAAGCTCCTACGAGCAGTACTTC. Its translation is CASSETGGSSYEQYF.

The V call is TRBV27, the J call TRBJ2-7, with D possibly matching TRBD1 (6 bases). Trimming stripped 7 bases from V and 3 bases from J, with 19 bases between. This CDR3 region has 15 residues. CDR1 and CDR2 from the germline V gene are MNHEY and SMNVEV (reference sequence). CDR3 in DNA: TGTGCCAGCAAGCTGGGGGCCGGGACATACTACGAGCAGTACTTC. Its translation: CASKLGAGTYYEQYF.